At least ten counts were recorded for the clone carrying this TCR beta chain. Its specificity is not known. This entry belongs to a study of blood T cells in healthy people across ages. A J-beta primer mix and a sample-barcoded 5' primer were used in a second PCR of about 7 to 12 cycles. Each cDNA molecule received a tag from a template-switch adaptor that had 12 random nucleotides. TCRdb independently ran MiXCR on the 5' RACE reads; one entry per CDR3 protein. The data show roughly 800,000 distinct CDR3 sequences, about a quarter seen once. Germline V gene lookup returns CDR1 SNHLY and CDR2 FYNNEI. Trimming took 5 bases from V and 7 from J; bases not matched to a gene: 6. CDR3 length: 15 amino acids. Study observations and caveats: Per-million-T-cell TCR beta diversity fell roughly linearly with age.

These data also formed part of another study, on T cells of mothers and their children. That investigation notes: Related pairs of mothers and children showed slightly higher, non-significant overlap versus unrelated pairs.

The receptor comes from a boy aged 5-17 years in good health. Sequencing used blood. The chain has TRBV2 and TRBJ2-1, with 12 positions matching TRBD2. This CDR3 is CASSLSSGGANEQFF. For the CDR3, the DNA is TGTGCCAGCAGTTTGTCTAGCGGGGGGGCAAATGAGCAGTTCTTC. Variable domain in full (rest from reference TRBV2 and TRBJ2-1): EPEVTQTPSHQVTQMGQEVILRCVPISNHLYFYWYRQILGQKVEFLVSFYNNEISEKSEIFDDQFSVERPDGSNFTLKIRSTKLEDSAMYFCASSLSSGGANEQFFGPGTRLTVL.